This record concerns one T cell receptor beta chain sequence. Antigen: not known. Germline CDR1 reads SGHDT; CDR2 reads YYEEEE. The junction had 4 bases not matched to a gene; V was cut back by 5 bases and J by 9 bases. The CDR3 is made up of 12 amino acids. The protocol was immunoSEQ multiplex PCR, while the TCRdb copy is restricted to in-frame clones and leaves out a portion. Among some 250,000 clones listed, 90% were seen once. This sample is drawn from a study of cytomegalovirus exposure and HLA in healthy donors. General observations from the study: The study put 150 to 200 TCR beta chains on its list as cytomegalovirus-associated. Most sequenced TCRs were rare (though some public TCRs occurred in many donors).

The gene calls are TRBV5-6 and TRBJ2-1, with 8 nucleotides matching TRBD2. This sequence originates from a woman aged 25 to 45 in good health and CMV-seronegative. The source material was PBMCs. The CDR3 region has the DNA TGTGCCAGCAGTCTCAGCGGGAGTGAGCAGTTCTTC. Its protein is CASSLSGSEQFF. Full variable domain (rest looked up from reference TRBV5-6 and TRBJ2-1): DAGVTQSPTHLIKTRGQQVTLRCSPKSGHDTVSWYQQALGQGPQFIFQYYEEEERQRGNFPDRFSGHQFPNYSSELNVNALLLGDSALYLCASSLSGSEQFFGPGTRLTVL.